One and the same sample provided the 28 T cell receptor beta chains below, sequenced in a study of cytomegalovirus exposure and HLA in healthy donors. Using immunoSEQ multiplex PCR, the repertoire was profiled, and TCRdb retains in-frame clones only, with some absent. The data contain some 250,000 clones, 90% of them singletons. The material sequenced was PBMCs. These receptors originate from a woman younger than 35 in good health and CMV-seronegative.

V gene TRBV5-4 combines with J gene TRBJ2-5; D remains ambiguous. This CDR3 contains 13 residues. V shed 2 bases and J shed 0 bases, with 5 bases lying between them. Germline V gene sequence: CDR1 SGHNT, CDR2 YYREEE (reference sequence). The chain's CDR3 is CASSFDNQETQYF. CDR3 bases: TGTGCCAGCAGCTTTGACAACCAAGAGACCCAGTACTTC.

J is TRBJ2-5 and V is TRBV4-1; 10 nucleotides align to TRBD2. V trimming: 4 bases; J trimming: 5 bases; junction bases outside the gene matches: 10. Germline CDR1 is MGHRA and CDR2 is YSYEKL. The CDR3 runs to 16 residues. In DNA, the CDR3 is TGCGCCAGCAGCCCAGGTAGCGGGGGGATCGGGGAGACCCAGTACTTC. As protein: CASSPGSGGIGETQYF.

This chain links TRBV28 with TRBJ1-5; TRBD1 might be the D (6 bases). Trimming took 5 bases from V and 1 from J, leaving 12 bases between them. There are 15 residues in the CDR3. The germline V gene encodes CDR1 MDHEN and CDR2 SYDVKM. The CDR3 reads CASSPGGASNQPQHF. The CDR3 DNA sequence: TGTGCCAGCAGTCCCGGGGGGGCAAGCAATCAGCCCCAGCATTTT.

This sequence joins TRBV7-8 and TRBJ2-7; perhaps TRBD2 as D (5 bases). V was shortened by 2 bases and J by 5 bases, with 7 bases between the two germline ends. Germline CDR1 SGHVS, CDR2 FQNEAQ. The length of the CDR3 is 12 residues. In nucleotides, the CDR3 is TGTGCCAGCAGCTTAAAGGGAGACGAGCAGTACTTC. Its protein product is CASSLKGDEQYF. The entire variable domain, with the rest obtained from reference TRBV7-8 and TRBJ2-7, is as follows: GAGVSQSPRYKVAKRGQDVALRCDPISGHVSLFWYQQALGQGPEFLTYFQNEAQLDKSGLPSDRFFAERPEGSVSTLKIQRTQQEDSAVYLCASSLKGDEQYFGPGTRLTVT.

The chain is built from TRBV10-3 and TRBJ1-5; no clear D gene. Between the trimmed V and J ends, which lost 3 bases and 3 bases, there was a span of 6 bases. The CDR3 loop spans 13 amino acids. CDR1 is ENHRY and CDR2 is SYGVKD in the germline V gene. In nucleotides, the CDR3 is TGTGCCATCAGTGAACAGATCAATCAGCCCCAGCATTTT. It encodes CAISEQINQPQHF.

The J gene is TRBJ2-7, the V gene TRBV6-4; D might be TRBD1 (6 bases). Trimming took off 2 bases at V and 2 bases at J, with 16 bases between the two ends. This CDR3 has 16 amino acids. Looked up from germline, CDR1 is MRHNA and CDR2 is SNTAGT. The CDR3 region is CASSDPEQGRTYEQYV. The CDR3, as DNA: TGTGCCAGCAGTGACCCGGAACAGGGTCGAACCTACGAGCAGTACGTC.

The chain carries TRBV5-1 and TRBJ2-2; TRBD1 is a possible D gene (7 bases). V lost 5 bases, J lost 4 bases, and 12 bases lay in between. CDR1 is SGHRS, CDR2 YFSETQ, per germline. This CDR3 contains 14 residues. CDR3 amino acids: CASREGQITGELFF. CDR3 sequence (DNA): TGCGCCAGCAGGGAGGGACAGATCACCGGGGAGCTGTTTTTT.

Note on this clone: Additional DNA sequences in this sample encode the identical CDR3. The gene calls are TRBV7-2 and TRBJ1-5; D call uncertain. Germline-derived CDR1 and CDR2 are SGHTA and FQGNSA. Trimming cost V 1 base and J 3 bases, with 10 bases left between them. CDR3 length: 15 amino acids. For the CDR3, the DNA is TGTGCCAGCAGCTTAGTGGGCGGGTCCAATCAGCCCCAGCATTTT. It translates to CASSLVGGSNQPQHF.

The chain has TRBV30 and TRBJ2-7; weak D call: TRBD2 (7 bases). This CDR3 is 15 amino acids long. In germline, CDR1 is GTSNPN, CDR2 SVGIG (reference sequence). V lost 0 bases and J lost 6, with 18 bases in between. CDR3 amino acids: CAWSVGGGRAAEQYF. CDR3 DNA: TGTGCCTGGAGTGTTGGAGGGGGGAGGGCTGCCGAGCAGTACTTC.

The chain employs TRBV6-1 and TRBJ1-3; D is perhaps TRBD1 (6 bases). Germline values: CDR1 MNHNS, CDR2 SASEGT. The CDR3 runs to 14 residues. V lost 7 bases, J lost 5 bases, and 15 bases lay in between. Written as DNA, the CDR3 is TGTGCCAGCAATATTCTAGGACAGCGAAACACCATATATTTT. Translating it yields CASNILGQRNTIYF.

The chain combines TRBV12-5 with TRBJ2-3, with 16 bases matching TRBD2. Germline assignment: CDR1 LGHNT and CDR2 FRNRAP. The CDR3 has 20 amino acids. Losses at the gene ends were 4 bases for V and 4 bases for J; bases not matched to a gene: 14. CDR3 loop: CASGWARVGLAGGPADTQYF. CDR3 DNA sequence: TGTGCTAGTGGTTGGGCTCGTGTGGGACTAGCGGGGGGGCCCGCAGATACGCAGTATTTT.

The chain joins TRBV15 to TRBJ2-5; 9 bases match TRBD2. This CDR3 comprises 15 residues. J gave up 2 bases and V 3 bases, and 4 bases lay outside the gene matches. Germline V gene sequence: CDR1 LNHNV, CDR2 YYDKDF (reference sequence). CDR3 loop: CATSSGSGGQETQYF. DNA of the CDR3: TGTGCCACCAGCAGTGGTAGCGGGGGACAAGAGACCCAGTACTTC.

The chain couples TRBV7-6 to TRBJ2-3, with 10 nucleotides matching TRBD1. Germline V CDR1 and CDR2: SGHVS, FNYEAQ. The V and J ends lost 1 base and 5 bases, in that order; junction bases with no gene match: 6. This CDR3 contains 16 residues. CDR3: CASSLVPDRGRDTQYF. CDR3 bases: TGTGCCAGCAGCTTAGTCCCCGACAGGGGGCGAGATACGCAGTATTTT. Based on the CDR3 plus reference TRBV7-6 and TRBJ2-3, the full variable domain is GAGVSQSPRYKVTKRGQDVALRCDPISGHVSLYWYRQALGQGPEFLTYFNYEAQQDKSGLPNDRFSAERPEGSISTLTIQRTEQRDSAMYRCASSLVPDRGRDTQYFGPGTRLTVL.

The chain combines TRBV27 with TRBJ2-3; D remains unclear. This CDR3 is 12 amino acids long. Trimming cost V 6 bases and J 6 bases, with 10 bases left between them. Germline values: CDR1 MNHEY, CDR2 SMNVEV (reference sequence). The CDR3 DNA reads as TGTGCCAGCAGCCCTCGGGTCGATACGCAGTATTTT. Amino acid sequence: CASSPRVDTQYF.

The chain employs TRBV5-6 and TRBJ1-6, with 8 bases that match TRBD1. Germline V gene data show CDR1 as SGHDT and CDR2 as YYEEEE. CDR3 size: 14 residues. J lost 10 bases, V lost 2 bases, and 5 bases had no gene match. The CDR3 nucleotides read TGTGCCAGCAGCTTCAGGGGGCCGGGATCACCCCTCCACTTT. Its translation is CASSFRGPGSPLHF.

The V call is TRBV27, the J call TRBJ2-3; D is ambiguous. The V gene lost 2 bases and the J gene lost 1 base, with 7 bases spanning the gap. The germline V gene has CDR1 MNHEY and CDR2 SMNVEV (reference sequence). CDR3 length: 14 amino acids. The CDR3 DNA reads TGTGCCAGCAGTTTAGGGCGAGGCACAGATACGCAGTATTTT. Its protein product is CASSLGRGTDTQYF.

This clone was observed a handful of times. The J gene is TRBJ1-4, the V gene TRBV2, with TRBD1 identical over 7 bases. Germline V CDR1 and CDR2: SNHLY, FYNNEI. The CDR3 covers 14 residues. V lost 7 bases to trimming and J lost 8 bases; unmatched junction nucleotides: 10. The CDR3 loop reads CASTGAGGEEKLFF. In DNA form, the CDR3 reads TGTGCCAGCACAGGCGCAGGGGGTGAGGAAAAACTGTTTTTT.

The chain recombines TRBV7-6 with TRBJ1-6, with no clear D. The germline V and J ends were trimmed by 1 base and 7 bases, with 8 bases remaining between them. The CDR3 consists of 14 residues. From germline, CDR1 is SGHVS and CDR2 FNYEAQ. In DNA, the CDR3 is TGTGCCAGCAGCTTAGAGAGAGGGAATTCACCCCTCCACTTT. It specifies CASSLERGNSPLHF.

V and J are TRBV28 and TRBJ1-2; D is perhaps TRBD1 (5 bases). V was clipped by 3 bases and J by 4 bases, with 12 bases between them. This CDR3 region has 14 residues. Germline V gene data show CDR1 as MDHEN and CDR2 as SYDVKM. CDR3 sequence: CASSFDSAGYGYTF. CDR3 DNA: TGTGCCAGCAGTTTCGACAGTGCAGGCTATGGCTACACCTTC.

The chain uses TRBV10-2 and TRBJ2-2; 9 positions agree with TRBD2. J was trimmed by 3 bases and V by 3 bases; bases with no gene match: 5. Germline V gene data show CDR1 as WSHSY and CDR2 as SAAADI. The CDR3 covers 16 residues. The chain's CDR3 is CASSDSGTSYTGELFF. The CDR3 bases are TGCGCCAGCAGTGATTCCGGGACTAGCTACACCGGGGAGCTGTTTTTT.

The chain combines TRBV10-3 with TRBJ1-2; 7 bases line up with TRBD1. The CDR3 consists of 14 residues. V shed 4 bases, J shed 4 bases, and the junction held 6 bases outside the gene matches. CDR1 and CDR2 (germline): ENHRY, SYGVKD. CDR3 DNA: TGTGCCATCAGTGGCTCCGGGACAGCCTATGGCTACACCTTC. As protein: CAISGSGTAYGYTF.

The V gene is TRBV27, the J gene TRBJ2-7; TRBD1 aligns across 8 bases. This CDR3 is 15 amino acids long. V gave up 5 bases and J gave up 2 bases; unmatched junction bases: 8. CDR1 is MNHEY and CDR2 is SMNVEV in the germline V gene (reference sequence). The CDR3 nucleotides read TGTGCCAGCAGTCCTTCAGGACAGGGCCCCTACGAGCAGTACTTC. This translates into CASSPSGQGPYEQYF.

The chain combines TRBV5-1 with TRBJ1-4; the D gene is possibly TRBD1 (6 bases). Germline values: CDR1 SGHRS, CDR2 YFSETQ. V was pared by 5 bases and J by 4 bases, with 9 bases between. The CDR3 is 13 amino acids. CDR3 DNA: TGCGCCAGCAGATCGGACAGTAATGAAAAACTGTTTTTT. The encoded protein is CASRSDSNEKLFF.

The V call is TRBV4-1, the J call TRBJ1-5, with D maybe TRBD1 (5 bases). Germline assignment: CDR1 MGHRA and CDR2 YSYEKL. The CDR3 is made up of 14 amino acids. Trimming stripped 4 bases from V and 6 bases from J, with 13 bases between. CDR3 residues: CASSPLTGGQPQHF. The CDR3 region has the DNA TGCGCCAGCAGCCCGCTTACGGGGGGTCAGCCCCAGCATTTT.

This clone was observed at least ten times. The chain uses TRBV6-4 and TRBJ2-1; TRBD2 matches 9 bases. CDR1 is MRHNA and CDR2 is SNTAGT in the germline V gene. The CDR3 extends over 15 amino acids. The ends lost 0 bases at V and 3 bases at J; junction bases unmatched: 0. CDR3 sequence: CASSDSRGGYNEQFF. In nucleotides, the CDR3 is TGTGCCAGCAGTGACTCGCGGGGGGGCTACAATGAGCAGTTCTTC.

This rearrangement joins TRBV5-6 to TRBJ1-2; D may be TRBD1 (6 bases). The CDR3 loop spans 15 amino acids. Germline CDR1 and CDR2: SGHDT and YYEEEE. Trimming removed 3 bases at V and 0 bases at J, with 12 bases between. DNA for the CDR3: TGTGCCAGCAGCTATACAGGGATCCCTAACTATGGCTACACCTTC. Its translation: CASSYTGIPNYGYTF. Full variable domain (rest looked up from reference TRBV5-6 and TRBJ1-2): DAGVTQSPTHLIKTRGQQVTLRCSPKSGHDTVSWYQQALGQGPQFIFQYYEEEERQRGNFPDRFSGHQFPNYSSELNVNALLLGDSALYLCASSYTGIPNYGYTFGSGTRLTVV.

The chain carries TRBV14 and TRBJ2-2; no clear D. The CDR3 runs to 14 residues. Germline-derived CDR1 and CDR2 are SGHDN and FVKESK. V was trimmed by 1 base and J by 9 bases, leaving 12 bases between them. The CDR3 sequence: CASSQVISNRELFF. The CDR3 region has the DNA TGTGCCAGCAGCCAAGTCATCAGTAACAGGGAGCTGTTTTTT.

The V and J genes are TRBV10-3 and TRBJ1-2; D is perhaps TRBD1 (6 bases). With 10 bases removed from V and 1 base from J, the gap between germline ends came to 16 bases. CDR3 length equals 14 residues. Germline assignment: CDR1 ENHRY and CDR2 SYGVKD. CDR3 sequence (DNA): TGTGCCACAGGGGCGTTAGCAGATAACTATGGCTACACCTTC. It is translated as CATGALADNYGYTF.